This TCR beta chain is from a study of technical replicates of blood from a few donors. Libraries were prepared by immunoSEQ multiplex PCR; TCRdb keeps only in-frame clonotypes and omits some of them. This table has some 70,000 clones, 90% to 95% appearing once. Germline CDR1 reads MNHNY; CDR2 reads SVGAGI (reference sequence). V lost 6 bases, J lost 9 bases, and 18 bases lay in between. The CDR3 length is 14 residues. V usage is TRBV6-6 and J usage is TRBJ1-5; a weak D match, TRBD1 (5 bases). Material: PBMCs. The source is a human donor in good health. Some clones in this sample may be carry-over from other donors' samples. CDR3 loop: CASSSRQGPWPQHF. The CDR3 nucleotides are TGTGCCAGCAGCTCCCGCCAGGGCCCTTGGCCCCAGCATTTT.